The 4 T cell receptor beta chains listed next were all sequenced from one sample in a study of blood T cell repertoires in COVID-19. Clones were read by immunoSEQ multiplex PCR, and TCRdb kept only the in-frame ones, dropping some. The table records 110,000 to 150,000 clones, 90% of them present only once. Source material: peripheral blood. The origin of the receptors is a woman of 80 years or more with acute or convalescent COVID-19.

The chain couples TRBV3-1 (or the pseudogene TRBV3-2) to TRBJ1-4; D is perhaps TRBD1 (5 bases). In germline, CDR1 is LGHDT, CDR2 YNNKEL (reference sequence). The CDR3 spans 15 residues. V gave up 6 bases and J gave up 8 bases, with 19 bases separating them. The CDR3 coding sequence is TGTGCCAGCAGTACCGGGGCAGGCGGGATCGAAAAACTGTTTTTT. Protein sequence: CASSTGAGGIEKLFF.

CDR3: CASSILGTGPEKLFF. CDR3 DNA sequence: TGTGCCAGCAGCATCCTCGGGACAGGGCCTGAAAAACTGTTTTTT. V usage is TRBV2 and J usage is TRBJ1-4; TRBD1 aligns across 9 bases. V gave up 6 bases and J gave up 7 bases; unmatched junction bases: 9. Per germline, CDR1 SNHLY and CDR2 FYNNEI. The CDR3 runs 15 residues. Together with reference TRBV2 and TRBJ1-4, the CDR3 gives the full variable domain: EPEVTQTPSHQVTQMGQEVILRCVPISNHLYFYWYRQILGQKVEFLVSFYNNEISEKSEIFDDQFSVERPDGSNFTLKIRSTKLEDSAMYFCASSILGTGPEKLFFGSGTQLSVL.

This rearrangement joins TRBV6-5 to TRBJ1-1; possibly TRBD1 for D (5 bases). The V gene lost 6 bases and the J gene lost 7 bases, with 21 bases spanning the gap. Germline V CDR1 and CDR2: MNHEY, SVGAGI. This CDR3 has 15 amino acids. For the CDR3, the DNA is TGTGCCAGCAGCTGGAGTGTGGCCGCCGGGGGTGAAGCTTTCTTT. Amino acid sequence: CASSWSVAAGGEAFF.

The genes are TRBV3-1 (or the pseudogene TRBV3-2) and TRBJ2-5; D remains ambiguous. CDR1 is LGHDT, CDR2 YNNKEL, per germline (reference sequence). The CDR3 is made up of 12 amino acids. Trimming stripped 1 base from V and 5 bases from J, with 5 bases between. The CDR3 reads CASSQGAETQYF. DNA for the CDR3: TGTGCCAGCAGCCAAGGGGCGGAGACCCAGTACTTC.